The 18 T cell receptor beta chains given below trace back to one sample, sequenced in a study of blood T cell repertoires in COVID-19. Some clones are missing from TCRdb's copy, which holds only in-frame ones; the method was immunoSEQ multiplex PCR. There are more than 300,000 clones in the sample; around 92% occur only once, and less than 2% lies in the top ten. The material sequenced was peripheral blood. Receptor source: a woman between 25 and 40 years old with COVID-19, enrolled during active disease.

CDR3 DNA sequence: TGTGCCAGCAGCCAAAATCGGGGAAAAGTCACTGAAAAACTGTTTTTT. Protein product: CASSQNRGKVTEKLFF. This sequence joins TRBV3-1 (or the pseudogene TRBV3-2) and TRBJ1-4; no clear D gene. The CDR3 extends over 16 amino acids. The germline V gene encodes CDR1 LGHDT and CDR2 YNNKEL (reference sequence). V lost 2 bases and J 7 bases, leaving 17 bases between the germline ends.

V and J are TRBV30 and TRBJ2-1, with TRBD2 identical over 8 bases. Trimming cost V 3 bases and J 0 bases; bases outside gene matches: 4. CDR1 is GTSNPN, CDR2 SVGIG, per germline (reference sequence). The CDR3 contains 15 residues. This chain's CDR3 is CAWSTGGSSYNEQFF. DNA of the CDR3: TGTGCCTGGAGCACGGGGGGGAGCTCCTACAATGAGCAGTTCTTC.

This sequence joins TRBV29-1 and TRBJ2-3; 7 positions match TRBD1. Germline CDR1 and CDR2: SQVTM and ANQGSEA. J gave up 4 bases and V 5 bases, and 12 bases lay outside the gene matches. There are 15 residues in the CDR3. The CDR3 DNA sequence: TGCAGCGTTCAACTCCGGGACAGTATAGCAGATACGCAGTATTTT. It codes for CSVQLRDSIADTQYF.

The chain has TRBV3-1 (or the pseudogene TRBV3-2) and TRBJ2-1; tentative D call: TRBD2 (5 bases). V gave up 4 bases and J gave up 15 bases, with 19 bases separating them. The length of the CDR3 is 13 residues. Germline V lookup: CDR1 LGHDT, CDR2 YNNKEL (reference sequence). For the CDR3, the DNA is TGTGCCAGCAGCCCAGCGGCGTCCTGGGTGCCGTTCTTC. This translates into CASSPAASWVPFF.

The V call is TRBV4-2, the J call TRBJ1-1, with D maybe TRBD1 (5 bases). Germline V gene sequence: CDR1 LGHNA, CDR2 YNFKEQ. The CDR3 is made up of 15 amino acids. V was trimmed by 1 base and J by 1 base, leaving 10 bases between them. CDR3 coding DNA: TGTGCCAGCAGCCAAGCCCTAGGGGCGAACACTGAAGCTTTCTTT. Translated, it gives CASSQALGANTEAFF.

The V call is TRBV5-6, the J call TRBJ1-1, with D unclear. V gave up 2 bases and J gave up 3 bases, with 11 bases separating them. Germline loops: CDR1 SGHDT, CDR2 YYEEEE. The CDR3 length is 14 residues. The CDR3 DNA follows: TGTGCCAGCAGCTTTGACGGGAGTGACACTGAAGCTTTCTTT. Protein sequence: CASSFDGSDTEAFF.

The chain employs TRBV19 and TRBJ2-2; TRBD1 matches 9 bases. The CDR3 length is 15 residues. The V gene's germline CDR1 is LNHDA and CDR2 SQIVND (reference sequence). V was pared by 3 bases and J by 5 bases, with 4 bases of the junction left unmatched. This chain's CDR3 is CASSIMTGGTGELFF. CDR3 bases: TGTGCCAGTAGTATTATGACAGGGGGGACCGGGGAGCTGTTTTTT.

The chain is built from TRBV6-2 or TRBV6-3 and TRBJ1-2, with unresolved D. V gave up 3 bases and J gave up 7 bases, with 12 bases separating them. This CDR3 contains 13 residues. CDR1 and CDR2 (germline): MNHEY, SVGEGT. CDR3 sequence (DNA): TGTGCCAGCAGTTATGAGGCGGGAAGTGGCTACACCTTC. It specifies CASSYEAGSGYTF.

This clone was seen a handful of times. The CDR3: CASSRTGANSPLHF. The CDR3, as DNA: TGCGCCAGCAGCAGGACAGGGGCTAATTCACCCCTCCACTTT. The chain couples TRBV5-1 to TRBJ1-6, with 9 nucleotides matching TRBD1. CDR1 is SGHRS and CDR2 is YFSETQ in the germline V gene. CDR3 size: 14 residues. Unmatched junction bases numbered 2, after V lost 4 bases and J lost 6 bases.

This chain joins TRBV19 and TRBJ1-2; D is unresolved. CDR1 and CDR2 from the germline V gene are LNHDA and SQIVND (reference sequence). Trimming removed 4 bases from V and 4 bases from J, with 16 bases in between. CDR3 length equals 15 residues. CDR3: CASSNPRRDAYGYTF. The DNA of the CDR3 is TGTGCCAGTAGTAACCCCCGACGGGATGCCTATGGCTACACCTTC.

The rearrangement uses TRBV3-1 (or the pseudogene TRBV3-2) and TRBJ1-3; 10 bases are shared with TRBD1. Trimming at V came to 3 bases and at J to 4 bases, leaving 6 bases not matched to a gene. Germline CDR1 LGHDT, CDR2 YNNKEL (reference sequence). The CDR3 is made up of 16 amino acids. CDR3 protein: CASSHPDRGPGNTIYF. Written as DNA, the CDR3 is TGTGCCAGCAGCCATCCAGACAGGGGGCCGGGAAACACCATATATTTT.

The chain couples TRBV4-1 to TRBJ1-1; D may be TRBD1 (6 bases). V gave up 1 base and J gave up 0 bases, with 18 bases separating them. Germline loops: CDR1 MGHRA, CDR2 YSYEKL. CDR3 size: 18 residues. The CDR3 loop reads CASSQGGGLGKLNTEAFF. The DNA of the CDR3 is TGCGCCAGCAGCCAAGGGGGGGGCCTCGGAAAGCTGAACACTGAAGCTTTCTTT.

The chain has TRBV6-6 and TRBJ1-5; 7 bases map to TRBD1. V lost 6 bases to trimming and J lost 7 bases; unmatched junction nucleotides: 3. Looked up from germline, CDR1 is MNHNY and CDR2 is SVGAGI (reference sequence). There are 12 residues in the CDR3. The CDR3 loop reads CASRQGDQPQHF. CDR3 DNA: TGTGCCAGCAGGCAGGGGGACCAGCCCCAGCATTTT.

In its sample, this clone was seen a few times. The chain recombines TRBV12-2 with TRBJ1-2. TRBV12-2 is reported as a pseudogene. The CDR3 is 10 residues long. The CDR3 nucleotides read TGTGCAAGTGGAGGTAGTGGCTACACCTTC. This codes for CASGGSGYTF.

V gene TRBV7-9 combines with J gene TRBJ1-4; possible D gene TRBD1, 6 bases. Looked up from germline, CDR1 is SEHNR and CDR2 is FQNEAQ (reference sequence). CDR3 size: 12 residues. V was trimmed by 8 bases and J by 7 bases, leaving 11 bases between them. The CDR3 DNA reads TGTGCCAGCGGGGACACCCTTGAAAAACTGTTTTTT. Its translation: CASGDTLEKLFF. Filled out from reference TRBV7-9 and TRBJ1-4, the complete variable domain reads DTGVSQNPRHKITKRGQNVTFRCDPISEHNRLYWYRQTLGQGPEFLTYFQNEAQLEKSRLLSDRFSAERPKGSFSTLEIQRTEQGDSAMYLCASGDTLEKLFFGSGTQLSVL.

The chain employs TRBV7-8 and TRBJ1-6; D uncertain. Trimming shortened V by 5 bases and J by 6 bases, and 8 bases separated the two germline ends. CDR3 length equals 13 residues. CDR1 is SGHVS and CDR2 is FQNEAQ in the germline V gene. CDR3 amino acids: CASSPRSNSPLHF. CDR3 nucleotides: TGTGCCAGCAGCCCTCGGTCTAATTCACCCCTCCACTTT. The whole variable domain, filled in from reference TRBV7-8 and TRBJ1-6, reads GAGVSQSPRYKVAKRGQDVALRCDPISGHVSLFWYQQALGQGPEFLTYFQNEAQLDKSGLPSDRFFAERPEGSVSTLKIQRTQQEDSAVYLCASSPRSNSPLHFGNGTRLTVT.

The chain links TRBV7-8 to TRBJ1-1, with 7 bases lining up with TRBD1. The junction had 5 bases not matched to a gene; V was cut back by 2 bases and J by 5 bases. CDR3 length: 14 residues. Germline V gene data show CDR1 as SGHVS and CDR2 as FQNEAQ. The chain's CDR3 is CASSLRGGVTEAFF. The CDR3 DNA reads as TGTGCCAGCAGCTTACGAGGGGGCGTGACTGAAGCTTTCTTT.

This clone showed up just a few times. This chain connects TRBV6-1 to TRBJ2-7; TRBD1 is a possible D gene (6 bases). This CDR3 is built from 14 residues. Germline V gene lookup returns CDR1 MNHNS and CDR2 SASEGT. Between the trimmed V and J ends, which lost 3 bases and 1 base, there was a span of 10 bases. In nucleotides, the CDR3 is TGTGCCAGCAGTGAGGACAGCAATTCCTACGAGCAGTACTTC. Its protein product is CASSEDSNSYEQYF.